Following are 10 T cell receptor beta chains from one sample sequenced in a study of T cell repertoires in ileal Crohn's disease. Produced via immunoSEQ multiplex PCR; TCRdb's table is partial and in-frame only. Seen here are 10,000 to 14,000 clones, over 60% observed once, and the top ten hold 3.5% to 5%. The material sequenced was ileal tissue. These receptors were obtained from an adult with Crohn's disease.

The chain carries TRBV5-1 and TRBJ2-2, with TRBD2 matching 9 bases. V was pared by 4 bases and J by 0 bases, with 4 bases of the junction left unmatched. There are 16 residues in the CDR3. The germline CDR1 and CDR2 sequences are SGHRS and YFSETQ. The CDR3 region has the DNA TGCGCCAGCAGCCCTAGCGGGAACCCGAACACCGGGGAGCTGTTTTTT. This encodes CASSPSGNPNTGELFF.

This clone was seen once. A junction end diverges from the germline sequence, so it may reflect a read error. The V call is TRBV5-4, the J call TRBJ2-7; 7 nucleotides line up with TRBD1. Germline CDR1 is SGHNT and CDR2 is YYREEE (reference sequence). The CDR3 spans 12 residues. In DNA, the CDR3 is TGTGCCAGCAGCACAACCGAGGGGGCTAGTAGCTTC. Amino acid sequence: CASSTTEGASSF.

The V call is TRBV7-9, the J call TRBJ2-1; 10 bases align to TRBD2. V was pared by 2 bases and J by 5 bases, with 6 bases of the junction left unmatched. The V gene's germline CDR1 is SEHNR and CDR2 FQNEAQ (reference sequence). This CDR3 spans 16 amino acids. For the CDR3, the DNA is TGTGCCAGCAGCTTAAAGCGGGGGGGCCCCCACAATGAGCAGTTCTTC. As protein: CASSLKRGGPHNEQFF.

The chain couples TRBV9 to TRBJ2-1; 9 bases map to TRBD2. V dropped 0 bases and J dropped 10; count of bases not matched to a gene: 17. Germline-derived CDR1 and CDR2 are SGDLS and YYNGEE. This CDR3 comprises 18 residues. CDR3 nucleotides: TGTGCCAGCAGCGTAGTGGGAGCGGGGGGATCCATCTCGGACGAGCAGTTCTTC. Encoded protein: CASSVVGAGGSISDEQFF. Full variable domain (rest looked up from reference TRBV9 and TRBJ2-1): DSGVTQTPKHLITATGQRVTLRCSPRSGDLSVYWYQQSLDQGLQFLIQYYNGEERAKGNILERFSAQQFPDLHSELNLSSLELGDSALYFCASSVVGAGGSISDEQFFGPGTRLTVL.

The rearrangement uses TRBV10-2 and TRBJ2-7; 13 bases are shared with TRBD2. The CDR3 totals 19 residues. J gave up 0 bases and V 4 bases, and 12 bases lay outside the gene matches. Germline-derived CDR1 and CDR2 are WSHSY and SAAADI. The CDR3 coding sequence is TGCGCCAGCAGTGGACCGACTAGCGGGGGGCAGAGGAGCTCCTACGAGCAGTACTTC. Amino acids: CASSGPTSGGQRSSYEQYF.

V is TRBV18 and J is TRBJ1-5; D perhaps matches TRBD1 (5 bases). Germline CDR1 reads KGHSH; CDR2 reads LQKENI. This CDR3 has 14 amino acids. Trimming cost V 4 bases and J 1 base, with 8 bases left between them. CDR3 amino acids: CASSRQGSNQPQHF. The CDR3 nucleotides read TGTGCCAGCTCACGTCAGGGCAGCAATCAGCCCCAGCATTTT.

This chain links TRBV5-4 with TRBJ2-7; 7 nucleotides match TRBD1. The J segment lost 4 bases and the V segment lost 5 bases, leaving 6 bases of the junction unmatched. The germline V gene encodes CDR1 SGHNT and CDR2 YYREEE (reference sequence). This CDR3 is 13 amino acids long. As DNA, the CDR3 is TGTGCCAGCAGGTCCGGGACAGAGTACGAGCAGTACTTC. Residues: CASRSGTEYEQYF.

This clone appeared a single time. The chain joins TRBV5-6 to TRBJ1-4; tentative D call: TRBD1 (6 bases). The CDR3 has 14 residues. Germline V gene data show CDR1 as SGHDT and CDR2 as YYEEEE. V dropped 2 bases and J dropped 7 bases, with 12 bases sitting between them. The CDR3 spells CASSLQGIGEKLFF. In DNA form, the CDR3 reads TGTGCCAGCAGCTTACAGGGAATTGGTGAAAAACTGTTTTTT.

The chain combines TRBV6-1 with TRBJ2-7, with 11 bases matching TRBD2. The CDR3 spans 15 residues. Germline V CDR1 and CDR2: MNHNS, SASEGT. Trimming cost V 2 bases and J 3 bases; bases outside gene matches: 3. The DNA of the CDR3 is TGTGCCAGCAGTGAAAGTACTAGCGGGGGCTACGAGCAGTACTTC. Its translation is CASSESTSGGYEQYF.

The V gene is TRBV7-3, the J gene TRBJ2-3, with D hard to call. CDR3 length: 13 amino acids. Trimming stripped 3 bases from V and 3 bases from J, with 7 bases between. The germline gives CDR1 SGHTA, CDR2 FQGTGA. CDR3 coding DNA: TGTGCCAGCAGCTTCCTAGGAACAGATACGCAGTATTTT. Translating it yields CASSFLGTDTQYF.